This TCR beta chain was captured in a study of T cell repertoires in cytomegalovirus infection. Overall study context: TCR beta signatures that were public indicated CMV infection and matching HLA type.

TCRdb reprocessed the reads via MiXCR and lists one record per CDR3 protein. Of roughly 230,000 distinct CDR3 sequences detected, roughly an eighth appear once; the ten largest clones hold 1.6%. Study outcomes and limitations: Identification of carriers of CMV plus the relevant HLA was achieved through cumulative public TCR beta family frequency. CMV-specific HLA-C-restricted TCR beta clonotypes dominated the ex vivo response.

This clonotype was seen ten or more times. Its antigen remains unidentified. This TCR was sampled from a human donor in good health (CMV status not recorded). Some clones in this sample may be carry-over from other donors' samples. The sample comprised PBMCs.

The CDR3 reads CASSRTGIGYEQYF. The CDR3 region has the DNA TGTGCCAGCAGCCGGACGGGGATAGGCTACGAGCAGTACTTC. This chain joins TRBV12-3 or TRBV12-4 and TRBJ2-7, with D maybe TRBD2 (5 bases). V was shortened by 6 bases and J by 3 bases, with 15 bases between the two germline ends. The CDR3 runs to 14 residues.